The entry that follows covers one T cell receptor beta chain sequence. This entry is derived from a study of blood T cell repertoires in COVID-19. Whole-study context: The origin of the acute and convalescent COVID-19 samples was the United States, Italy and Spain. T cells, B-cell-depleted T cells, or PBMCs supplied cDNA or gDNA.

Methods used by the authors: Estimation of nucleated cell counts relied on the amplification of reference gene primers. Assay used: immunoSEQ multiplex PCR; TCRdb lists only in-frame clones, some missing. The V and J calls and clone size are taken from that table; D and trimming were inferred from the DNA. Here the sample spans 300,000 or so clones, about 90% being singletons. Germline-derived CDR1 and CDR2 are KGHSH and LQKENI. V was clipped by 2 bases and J by 0 bases, with 15 bases between them. This CDR3 region has 17 residues. The sample comprised peripheral blood. The origin of this receptor is a man between 18 and 29 years old who had recovered from COVID-19. The J gene is TRBJ2-3, the V gene TRBV18; D may be TRBD1 (5 bases). CDR3: CASSPIDSYYSTDTQYF. The CDR3 bases are TGTGCCAGCTCACCAATCGACAGCTATTATAGCACAGATACGCAGTATTTT.